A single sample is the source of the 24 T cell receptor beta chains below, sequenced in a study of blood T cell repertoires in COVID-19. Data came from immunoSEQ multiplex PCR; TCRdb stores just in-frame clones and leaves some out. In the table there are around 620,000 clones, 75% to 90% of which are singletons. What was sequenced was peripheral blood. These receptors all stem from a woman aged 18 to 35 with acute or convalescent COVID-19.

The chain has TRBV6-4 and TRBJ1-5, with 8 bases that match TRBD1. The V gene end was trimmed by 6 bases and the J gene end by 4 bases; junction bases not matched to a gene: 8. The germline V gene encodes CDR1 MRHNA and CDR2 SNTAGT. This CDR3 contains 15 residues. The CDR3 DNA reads TGTGCCAGCAGCGACAGGGGAGGCGAGAATCAGCCCCAGCATTTT. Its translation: CASSDRGGENQPQHF.

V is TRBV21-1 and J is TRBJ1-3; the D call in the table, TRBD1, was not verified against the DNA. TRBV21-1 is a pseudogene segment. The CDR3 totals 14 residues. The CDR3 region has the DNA TGTGCCAGCAGACCGGACATGCCAGGAAACACCATATATTTT. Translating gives CASRPDMPGNTIYF.

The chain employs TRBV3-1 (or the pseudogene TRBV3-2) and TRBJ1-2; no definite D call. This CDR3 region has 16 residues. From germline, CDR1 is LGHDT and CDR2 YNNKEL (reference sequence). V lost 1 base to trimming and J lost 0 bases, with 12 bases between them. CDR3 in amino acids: CASSQAPSVTNYGYTF. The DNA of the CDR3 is TGTGCCAGCAGCCAAGCCCCGAGTGTAACTAACTATGGCTACACCTTC.

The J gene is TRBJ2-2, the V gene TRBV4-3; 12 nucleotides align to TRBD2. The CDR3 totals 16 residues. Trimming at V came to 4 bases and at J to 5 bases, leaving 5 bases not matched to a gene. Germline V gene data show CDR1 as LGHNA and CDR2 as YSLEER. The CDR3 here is CASSRLAGGRTGELFF. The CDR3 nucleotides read TGCGCCAGCAGCCGGCTAGCGGGGGGGCGAACCGGGGAGCTGTTTTTT.

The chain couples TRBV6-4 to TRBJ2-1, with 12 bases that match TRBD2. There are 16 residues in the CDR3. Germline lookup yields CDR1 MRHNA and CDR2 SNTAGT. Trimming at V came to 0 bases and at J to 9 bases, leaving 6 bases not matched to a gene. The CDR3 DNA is TGTGCCAGCAGTGACTCGGCTAGCGGGGGGGCCCTTGAGCAGTTCTTC. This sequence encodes CASSDSASGGALEQFF.

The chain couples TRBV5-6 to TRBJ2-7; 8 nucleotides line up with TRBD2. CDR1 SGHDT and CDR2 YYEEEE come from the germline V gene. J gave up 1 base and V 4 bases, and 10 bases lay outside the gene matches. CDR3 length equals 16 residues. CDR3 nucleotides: TGTGCCAGCAGCCCCGCGGGGGGCTCCACATCCTACGAGCAGTACTTC. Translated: CASSPAGGSTSYEQYF. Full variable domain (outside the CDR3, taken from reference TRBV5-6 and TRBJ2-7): DAGVTQSPTHLIKTRGQQVTLRCSPKSGHDTVSWYQQALGQGPQFIFQYYEEEERQRGNFPDRFSGHQFPNYSSELNVNALLLGDSALYLCASSPAGGSTSYEQYFGPGTRLTVT.

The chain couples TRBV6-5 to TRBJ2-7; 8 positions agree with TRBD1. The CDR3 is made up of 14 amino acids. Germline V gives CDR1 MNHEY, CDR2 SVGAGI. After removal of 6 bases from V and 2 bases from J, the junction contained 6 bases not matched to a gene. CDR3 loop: CASRAPGQAYEQYF. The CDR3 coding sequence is TGTGCCAGCAGAGCCCCGGGACAGGCCTACGAGCAGTACTTC.

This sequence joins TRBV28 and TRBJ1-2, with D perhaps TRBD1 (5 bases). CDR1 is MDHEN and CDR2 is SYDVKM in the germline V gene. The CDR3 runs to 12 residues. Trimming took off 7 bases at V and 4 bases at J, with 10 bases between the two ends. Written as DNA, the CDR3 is TGTGCCAGCAATCCTGGGGCCTATGGCTACACCTTC. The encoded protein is CASNPGAYGYTF.

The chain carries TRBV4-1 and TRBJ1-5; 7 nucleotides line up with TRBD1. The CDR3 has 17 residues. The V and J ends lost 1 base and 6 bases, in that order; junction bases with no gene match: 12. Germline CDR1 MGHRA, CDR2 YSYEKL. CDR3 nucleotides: TGCGCCAGCAGCCAAGTTGGTAGGGACAGAGGGGGTCAGCCCCAGCATTTT. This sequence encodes CASSQVGRDRGGQPQHF.

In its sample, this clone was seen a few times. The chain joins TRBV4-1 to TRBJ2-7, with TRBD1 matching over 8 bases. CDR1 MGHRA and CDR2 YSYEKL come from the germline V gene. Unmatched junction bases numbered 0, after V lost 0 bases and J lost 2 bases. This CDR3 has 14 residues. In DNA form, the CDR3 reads TGCGCCAGCAGCCAAGAGACAGGGGCCTACGAGCAGTACTTC. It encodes CASSQETGAYEQYF.

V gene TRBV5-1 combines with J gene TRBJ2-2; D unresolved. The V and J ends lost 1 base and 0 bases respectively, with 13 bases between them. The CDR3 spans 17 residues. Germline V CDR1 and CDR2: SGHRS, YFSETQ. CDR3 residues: CASSLSIFSANTGELFF. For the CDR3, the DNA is TGCGCCAGCAGCTTGAGCATTTTCTCCGCGAACACCGGGGAGCTGTTTTTT.

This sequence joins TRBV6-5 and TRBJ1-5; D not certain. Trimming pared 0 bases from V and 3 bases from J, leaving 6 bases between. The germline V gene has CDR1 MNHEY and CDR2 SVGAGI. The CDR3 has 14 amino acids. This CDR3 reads CASSYSSLNQPQHF. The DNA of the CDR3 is TGTGCCAGCAGTTACTCGAGTCTCAATCAGCCCCAGCATTTT.

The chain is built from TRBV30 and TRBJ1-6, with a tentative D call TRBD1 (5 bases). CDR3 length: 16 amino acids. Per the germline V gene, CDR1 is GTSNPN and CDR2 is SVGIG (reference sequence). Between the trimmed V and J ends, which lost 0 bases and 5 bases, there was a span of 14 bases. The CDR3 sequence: CAWSVGGVFHNSPLHF. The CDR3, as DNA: TGTGCCTGGAGTGTGGGGGGGGTCTTCCATAATTCACCCCTCCACTTT.

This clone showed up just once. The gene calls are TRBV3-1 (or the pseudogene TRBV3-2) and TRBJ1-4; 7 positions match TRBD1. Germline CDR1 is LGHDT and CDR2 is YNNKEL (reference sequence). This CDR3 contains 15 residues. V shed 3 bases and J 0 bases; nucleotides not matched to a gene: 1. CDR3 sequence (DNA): TGTGCCAGCAGCCAGGGGACAGCAACTAATGAAAAACTGTTTTTT. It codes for CASSQGTATNEKLFF.

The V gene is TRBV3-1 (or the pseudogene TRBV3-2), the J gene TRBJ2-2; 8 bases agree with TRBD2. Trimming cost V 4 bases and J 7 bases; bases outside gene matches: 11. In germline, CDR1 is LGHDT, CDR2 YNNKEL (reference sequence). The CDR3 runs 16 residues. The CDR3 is CASSLSPGGAFGELFF. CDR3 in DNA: TGTGCCAGCAGCCTCTCCCCCGGGGGGGCCTTCGGGGAGCTGTTTTTT.

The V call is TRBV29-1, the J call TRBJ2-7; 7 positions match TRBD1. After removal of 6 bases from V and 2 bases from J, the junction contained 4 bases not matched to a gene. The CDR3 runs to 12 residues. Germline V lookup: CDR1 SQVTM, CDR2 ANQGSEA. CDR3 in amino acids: CSVGTATYEQYF. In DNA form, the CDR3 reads TGCAGCGTAGGGACAGCAACCTACGAGCAGTACTTC.

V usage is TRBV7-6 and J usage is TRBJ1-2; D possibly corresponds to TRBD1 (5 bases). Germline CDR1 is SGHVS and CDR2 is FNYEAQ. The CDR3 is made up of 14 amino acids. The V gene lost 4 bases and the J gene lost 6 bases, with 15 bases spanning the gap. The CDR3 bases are TGTGCCAGCAGCTCTAGAGCTGGGGGGGATGGCTACACCTTC. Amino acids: CASSSRAGGDGYTF.

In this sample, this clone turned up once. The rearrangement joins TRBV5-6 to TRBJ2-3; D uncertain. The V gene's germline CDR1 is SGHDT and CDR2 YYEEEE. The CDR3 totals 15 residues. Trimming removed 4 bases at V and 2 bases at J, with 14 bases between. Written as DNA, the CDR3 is TGTGCCAGCAGCCAGCTTGGGCAGTACACAGATACGCAGTATTTT. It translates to CASSQLGQYTDTQYF.

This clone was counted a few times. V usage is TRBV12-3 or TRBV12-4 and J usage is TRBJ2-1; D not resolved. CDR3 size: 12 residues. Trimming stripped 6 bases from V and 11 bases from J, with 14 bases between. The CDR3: CASSRDSRQQFF. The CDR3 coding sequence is TGTGCCAGCAGCCGCGACTCAAGACAGCAGTTCTTC.

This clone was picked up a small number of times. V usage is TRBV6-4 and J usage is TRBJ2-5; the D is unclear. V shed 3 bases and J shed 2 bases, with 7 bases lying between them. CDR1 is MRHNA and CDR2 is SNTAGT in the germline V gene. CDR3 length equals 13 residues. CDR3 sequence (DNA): TGTGCCAGCAGTGAGCGGCCTCAAGAGACCCAGTACTTC. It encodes CASSERPQETQYF.

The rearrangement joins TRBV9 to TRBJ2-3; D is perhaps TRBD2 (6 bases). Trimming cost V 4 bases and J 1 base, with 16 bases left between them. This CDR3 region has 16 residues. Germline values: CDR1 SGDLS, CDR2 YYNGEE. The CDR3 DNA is TGTGCCAGCAGCCTCCGAGCCTCTAGCGGCACAGATACGCAGTATTTT. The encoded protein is CASSLRASSGTDTQYF.

The CDR3 DNA follows: TGCGCCAGCAGATACTCAGGGGAAGCTTTCTTT. It encodes CASRYSGEAFF. The chain employs TRBV5-1 and TRBJ1-1, with D tentatively TRBD1 (5 bases). The CDR3 length is 11 residues. Germline V gives CDR1 SGHRS, CDR2 YFSETQ. Between the trimmed V and J ends, which lost 5 bases and 8 bases, there was a span of 10 bases. Filled out from reference TRBV5-1 and TRBJ1-1, the complete variable domain reads KAGVTQTPRYLIKTRGQQVTLSCSPISGHRSVSWYQQTPGQGLQFLFEYFSETQRNKGNFPGRFSGRQFSNSRSEMNVSTLELGDSALYLCASRYSGEAFFGQGTRLTVV.

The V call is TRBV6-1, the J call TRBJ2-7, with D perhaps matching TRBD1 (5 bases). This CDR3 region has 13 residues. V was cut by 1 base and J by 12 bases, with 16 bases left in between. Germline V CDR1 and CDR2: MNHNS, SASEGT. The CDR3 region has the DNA TGTGCCAGCAGTGAAGTCAGGGTTAGTCCTGGGTACTTC. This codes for CASSEVRVSPGYF.

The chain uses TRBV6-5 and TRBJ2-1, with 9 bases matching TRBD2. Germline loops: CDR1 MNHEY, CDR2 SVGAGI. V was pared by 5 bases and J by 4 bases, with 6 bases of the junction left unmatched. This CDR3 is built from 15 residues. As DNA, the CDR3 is TGTGCCAGCAGTCCCGGTCTAGCGGGGTACAATGAGCAGTTCTTC. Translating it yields CASSPGLAGYNEQFF.